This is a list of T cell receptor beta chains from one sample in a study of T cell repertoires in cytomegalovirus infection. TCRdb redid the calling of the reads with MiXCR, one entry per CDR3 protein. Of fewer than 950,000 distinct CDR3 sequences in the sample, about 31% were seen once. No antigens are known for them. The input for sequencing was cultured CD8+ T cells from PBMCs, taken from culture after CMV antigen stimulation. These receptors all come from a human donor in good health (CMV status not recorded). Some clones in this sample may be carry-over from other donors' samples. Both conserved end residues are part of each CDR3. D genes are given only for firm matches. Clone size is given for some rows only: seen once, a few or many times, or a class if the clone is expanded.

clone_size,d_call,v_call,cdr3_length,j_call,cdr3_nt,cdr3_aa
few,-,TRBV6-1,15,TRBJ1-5,TGTGCCAGCAGTGAAGTTACGGGGAGGGAACAGCCCCAGCATTTT,CASSEVTGREQPQHF
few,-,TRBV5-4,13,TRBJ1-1,TGTGCCAGCAGCTTGTCCTATCGTCCTGAAGCTTTCTTT,CASSLSYRPEAFF
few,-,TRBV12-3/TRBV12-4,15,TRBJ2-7,TGTGCCAGCAATCCCTCCCCGGGGCTATCCTACGAGCAGTACTTC,CASNPSPGLSYEQYF
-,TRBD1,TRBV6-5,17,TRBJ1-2,TGTGCCAGCAGTTACACCCACAACCCGGGACAGGGAACTGGCTACACCTTC,CASSYTHNPGQGTGYTF
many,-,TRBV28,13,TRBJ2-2,TGTGCCAGCACCACATTGAACACCGGGGAGCTGTTTTTT,CASTTLNTGELFF
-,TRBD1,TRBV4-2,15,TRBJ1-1,TGTGCCAGCAGCCAACCCGGGGACAGTGGGACTGAAGCTTTCTTT,CASSQPGDSGTEAFF
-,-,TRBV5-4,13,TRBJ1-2,TGTGCCAGCAGCTACAGGGCGGTGGATGGCTACACCTTC,CASSYRAVDGYTF
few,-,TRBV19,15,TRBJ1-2,TGTGCCAGCACGGACAGCCCTCGAGCTGACTATGGCTACACCTTC,CASTDSPRADYGYTF
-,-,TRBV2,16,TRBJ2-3,TGTGCCAGCAGTCTTTTCCAGGGGGGGAGCACAGATACGCAGTATTTT,CASSLFQGGSTDTQYF
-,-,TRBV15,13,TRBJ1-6,TGTGCCACCGACGCAGGAAATAATTCACCCCTCCACTTT,CATDAGNNSPLHF
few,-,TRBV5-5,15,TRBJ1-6,TGTGCCAGCAGCTTGGGGGACACCTATAATTCACCCCTCCACTTT,CASSLGDTYNSPLHF